This entry features one T cell receptor (beta chain) sequence. The clone's antigen remains unknown. Base quality data are lacking; no much larger clone is found one base away. The CDR3 has 16 amino acids, counting the end cysteine and phenylalanine. Of all the DNA, just the CDR3 is kept, 48 bases in frame from base 1. V has 4 bases trimmed and J has 0 bases trimmed; junction bases matching no gene number 8. The germline V gene supplies CDR1 SGHRS and CDR2 YFSETQ. The donors were healthy, HIV-negative adults with no recently reported acute infections or vaccinations. All donors were Caucasian adults living in Nashville, Tennessee, USA. CD4+ T cells were enriched through magnetic negative selection, after which naive cells were positively selected on CD45RA and the remaining negative fraction served as the memory subset. Blood was obtained by leukapheresis, after which PBMCs were separated by Ficoll-Histopaque density gradient centrifugation and cryopreserved in liquid nitrogen vapor phase. Purity and quantity of every magnetically sorted T cell population were checked by analytical flow cytometry. Each sorted fraction had its genomic DNA isolated and then quantified by UV absorbance on a Nanodrop 2000c.

Using the deep immunoSEQ assay, multiplex PCR amplified TCR CDR3 regions from genomic DNA. For each cell subset, the extracted genomic DNA was distributed evenly across all wells of several immunoSEQ 96-well plates, and each plate served as one replicate. Each replicate PCR for sorted subsets received around 200 ng genomic DNA, equal to roughly 29,000 T cell genomes. The purified libraries were quantified using a Qubit 3.0 fluorometer, sized with a Bioanalyzer 2100, and then quantified again using the KAPA Library Quantification kit. Each immunoSEQ 96-well plate was sequenced on its own single-read 150-cycle Illumina NextSeq 550 flow cell. The original methods were these. Because the immunoSEQ output included only junctional sequences and no quality scores, the filtering could not be the same as the filtering used for full-length reads. To assign V/J genes and CDR3, sequences were annotated against IMGT germline references using PyIR, a Python wrapper for IgBLAST v1.9. Reads with weak V/J assignments (E-value above 1e-6), missing CDR3, stop codons, out-of-frame junctions, or ambiguous translated residues were removed. A V3J clonotype was defined by an identical inferred V gene, J gene, and CDR3 amino acid sequence. To compute the percentage overlap between repertoires, the number of shared unique clonotypes was divided by the size of the smaller repertoire. Three approaches were used to assess repertoire richness: RTK rarefaction, the Chao1 estimator, and Recon v2.1 estimates of unobserved clonotypes. Generation probabilities for all TCRbeta clonotypes obtained by the gDNA method from four donors were computed using OLGA. Drawn from immuneACCESS, this table holds only the in-frame rearrangements with V and J called that TCRdb kept. Clones are partly lost; checked studies trace under half to an unresolved V gene and leave the rest unexplained. V and J calls and clone size are as listed in that table; D and trimming were resolved from the DNA. The sample table shows 2 million to 3 million clones, and more than 85% are seen once. Of the sample, about 0.34% falls within the top ten clones.

These data come from a study of shared clonotypes between healthy human individuals (TCRdb year 2020). Turning to the overall study: The cohort comprised two women and a few men aged 18 to 49 years. For each donor, CD4 naive and CD4 memory were each run on three plates, CD8 naive on two plates, and CD8 memory on one plate. To estimate repertoire size and how much clonotypes are shared between individuals, the study performed deep sequencing of blood TCR repertoires from roughly five healthy adults. Different laboratories and diverse techniques were used to prepare libraries and sequence TCR repertoires, to increase sequencing depth and limit assay-specific biases. Each donor's leukapheresis produced roughly between about 0.85 and 10 billion PBMCs. Findings and caveats that apply to the study as a whole: Based on pairwise subsampling, the degree of clonotype sharing among donors was expected to be affected by sequencing depth. Around 5% of naive CD4, approximately 3.7% of naive CD8, around 2.3% of memory CD4, and roughly 0.4% of memory CD8 clonotypes were shared across several donors. Clonotypes shared by all four sorted-subset donors showed higher generation probabilities than non-shared clonotypes. Naive subsets generally had larger estimated clonotype richness than memory subsets did. Rarefaction of sorted-subset datasets indicated incomplete sequencing despite the large sequencing depth. The small number of donors limited the genetic and exposure-history diversity represented. Sampling was restricted to blood, and TCR repertoires in tissues likely differ from the TCR repertoires found in blood.

This receptor was identified in a young man in good health. Some clones in this sample may be carry-over from other donors' samples. This chain joins TRBV5-1 to TRBJ2-7; TRBD1 fits 9 bases in the junction. Sequencing was carried out using naive CD4+ T cells from PBMCs. This specimen's cell subset or site label, interpreted: CD45RA+ positively selected. The CDR3: CASSEAGTGFSYEQYF. The nucleotide sequence is given as TGCGCCAGCAGCGAGGCCGGGACAGGGTTCTCCTACGAGCAGTACTTC.